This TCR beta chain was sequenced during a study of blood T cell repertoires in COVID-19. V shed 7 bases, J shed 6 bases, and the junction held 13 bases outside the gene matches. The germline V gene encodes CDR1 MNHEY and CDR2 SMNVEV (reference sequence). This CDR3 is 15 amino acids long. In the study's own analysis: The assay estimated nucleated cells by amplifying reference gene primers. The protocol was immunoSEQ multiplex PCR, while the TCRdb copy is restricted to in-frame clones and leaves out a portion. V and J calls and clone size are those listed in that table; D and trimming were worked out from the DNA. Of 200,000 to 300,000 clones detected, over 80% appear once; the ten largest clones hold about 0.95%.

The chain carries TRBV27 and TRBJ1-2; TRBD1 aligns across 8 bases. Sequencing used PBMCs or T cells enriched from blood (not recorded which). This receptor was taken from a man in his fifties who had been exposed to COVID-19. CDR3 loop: CASTPYRQGIDGYTF. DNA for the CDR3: TGTGCCAGCACCCCTTATCGACAGGGGATAGATGGCTACACCTTC.